This TCR beta chain was captured by sequencing in a study of blood T cell repertoires in COVID-19. For the study at large: The samples span acute and convalescent COVID-19 from the United States, Italy and Spain. Sources were T cells, B-cell-depleted T cells, or PBMCs; the material itself was cDNA or gDNA.

V was clipped by 2 bases and J by 2 bases, with 8 bases between them. The germline V gene has CDR1 SGHRS and CDR2 YFSETQ. The CDR3 is made up of 14 amino acids. In the source study's methods: Reference gene primer amplification yielded estimated nucleated cell counts. Here immunoSEQ multiplex PCR was the method, and the copy in TCRdb shows in-frame clones only, minus some. From that table come the V and J calls and clone size; the DNA was used to work out D and trimming. The sample has approximately 170,000 clones, roughly nine tenths seen once. Sample: peripheral blood. The receptor comes from a man between 60 and 75 years old with active or convalescent COVID-19. The chain is built from TRBV5-1 and TRBJ1-5; D might be TRBD1 (6 bases). The DNA for the CDR3 is TGCGCCAGCAGCTTAGGGGGACGCAATCAGCCCCAGCATTTT. As protein: CASSLGGRNQPQHF.